The 27 T cell receptor beta chains reported below all come from one sample, sequenced in a study of CD4+ T cells in melanoma (dated by TCRdb to about 2022). Preparation of the library involved the immunoSEQ multiplex PCR assay. The table was pulled from immuneACCESS by TCRdb, which kept in-frame rearrangements only. Such tables lose some clones; where checked, under half of the loss comes from unresolved V genes, and the rest has no known cause. This sample gives 110,000 to 150,000 clones in total; nearly 95% of them show up just once. The top ten constitute roughly 1.4% of the sample. Receptors were obtained from a human donor with melanoma.

The V call is TRBV10-2, the J call TRBJ2-3, with 11 bases matching TRBD2. V lost 8 bases, J lost 5 bases, and 12 bases stayed unmatched. Per germline, CDR1 WSHSY and CDR2 SAAADI. CDR3 size: 16 residues. CDR3 DNA sequence: TGCGCCAGCGAAGGGGCTAGCGGGGGGTCCGTAGATACGCAGTATTTT. It translates to CASEGASGGSVDTQYF.

This chain joins TRBV30 and TRBJ1-5; D is undetermined. Germline V gene data show CDR1 as GTSNPN and CDR2 as SVGIG (reference sequence). This CDR3 is built from 13 residues. With 2 bases removed from V and 7 bases from J, the gap between germline ends came to 12 bases. The CDR3 region has the DNA TGTGCCTGGAGTTCCGCGTGGGCCCAGCCCCAGCATTTT. The encoded protein is CAWSSAWAQPQHF.

The J gene is TRBJ1-3, the V gene TRBV11-2, with a possible D match to TRBD1 (6 bases). This CDR3 has 15 amino acids. Germline V gives CDR1 SGHAT, CDR2 FQNNGV. Trimming removed 3 bases at V and 0 bases at J, with 9 bases between. CDR3 in DNA: TGTGCCAGCAGCTTCGACAGGTTCTCTGGAAACACCATATATTTT. Protein product: CASSFDRFSGNTIYF. Full variable domain (missing parts from reference TRBV11-2 and TRBJ1-3): EAGVAQSPRYKIIEKRQSVAFWCNPISGHATLYWYQQILGQGPKLLIQFQNNGVVDDSQLPKDRFSAERLKGVDSTLKIQPAKLEDSAVYLCASSFDRFSGNTIYFGEGSWLTVV.

The V gene is TRBV7-9, the J gene TRBJ1-2; D possibly corresponds to TRBD1 (5 bases). There are 13 residues in the CDR3. Trimming stripped 9 bases from V and 8 bases from J, with 19 bases between. From germline, CDR1 is SEHNR and CDR2 FQNEAQ (reference sequence). CDR3 bases: TGTGCCAGTTCGACGGGGGATCAGCGCGGCTACACCTTC. Translation gives CASSTGDQRGYTF.

This chain joins TRBV5-1 and TRBJ1-2, with 9 bases identical to TRBD1. Unmatched junction bases numbered 4, after V lost 5 bases and J lost 2 bases. The CDR3 totals 14 residues. CDR1 and CDR2 (germline): SGHRS, YFSETQ. The CDR3 DNA reads as TGCGCCAGCAGACCGACAGGGGGAAACTATGGCTACACCTTC. It codes for CASRPTGGNYGYTF. The full variable domain, in which reference TRBV5-1 and TRBJ1-2 provide the parts outside the CDR3, is KAGVTQTPRYLIKTRGQQVTLSCSPISGHRSVSWYQQTPGQGLQFLFEYFSETQRNKGNFPGRFSGRQFSNSRSEMNVSTLELGDSALYLCASRPTGGNYGYTFGSGTRLTVV.

The rearrangement links TRBV11-2 to TRBJ2-2; D is undetermined. The length of the CDR3 is 14 residues. The germline V and J ends were trimmed by 7 bases and 1 base, with 10 bases remaining between them. CDR1 and CDR2 (germline): SGHAT, FQNNGV. CDR3 DNA: TGTGCCAGCACTCGGACGGGGAACACCGGGGAGCTGTTTTTT. This gives the protein CASTRTGNTGELFF.

This chain's CDR3 is CASSGQGVDQPQHF. The DNA of the CDR3 is TGTGCCAGCTCGGGACAGGGGGTCGATCAGCCCCAGCATTTT. The chain employs TRBV9 and TRBJ1-5, with 11 bases aligning to TRBD1. The CDR3 loop spans 14 amino acids. V lost 7 bases, J lost 5 bases, and 5 bases stayed unmatched. CDR1 and CDR2 (germline): SGDLS, YYNGEE.

CDR3 coding DNA: TGTGCCAGCAGCTTATTGGGCCCAGCTGGGGGACAGGAACCCTACGAGCAGTACTTC. Translated, it gives CASSLLGPAGGQEPYEQYF. The chain has TRBV7-3 and TRBJ2-7; 8 bases match TRBD1. V lost 2 bases to trimming and J lost 2 bases; unmatched junction nucleotides: 17. Germline V CDR1 and CDR2: SGHTA, FQGTGA. This CDR3 is 19 amino acids long.

This clone has a single count. The rearrangement links TRBV29-1 to TRBJ1-2; TRBD1 aligns across 9 bases. V dropped 6 bases and J dropped 3; count of bases not matched to a gene: 5. The CDR3 has 13 residues. The V gene's germline CDR1 is SQVTM and CDR2 ANQGSEA. The CDR3 region is CSVNTGGDYGYTF. In DNA form, the CDR3 reads TGCAGCGTGAATACAGGGGGCGACTATGGCTACACCTTC.

The chain uses TRBV6-5 and TRBJ2-5, with D unresolved. The V and J ends lost 0 bases and 5 bases respectively, with 13 bases between them. CDR1 is MNHEY and CDR2 is SVGAGI in the germline V gene. The CDR3 has 15 residues. The CDR3 is CASSYSISAGETQYF. In nucleotides, the CDR3 is TGTGCCAGCAGTTACTCGATTTCAGCCGGGGAGACCCAGTACTTC.

This chain joins TRBV19 and TRBJ1-1, with D uncertain. This CDR3 comprises 13 residues. Germline CDR1 LNHDA, CDR2 SQIVND (reference sequence). Trimming took 10 bases from V and 5 from J, leaving 17 bases between them. The CDR3 DNA sequence: TGTGCCACCATCCCACCAGGTATGACTGAAGCTTTCTTT. This encodes CATIPPGMTEAFF.

The genes are TRBV6-6 and TRBJ2-3, with 9 bases that match TRBD2. The CDR3 is 13 amino acids. Germline V gene lookup returns CDR1 MNHNY and CDR2 SVGAGI (reference sequence). Trimming took 11 bases from V and 5 from J; bases not matched to a gene: 8. CDR3 loop: CAGRGGAVDTQYF. CDR3 bases: TGTGCCGGCCGCGGGGGGGCCGTAGATACGCAGTATTTT.

This rearrangement joins TRBV5-1 to TRBJ2-3; 7 positions match TRBD2. The CDR3 extends over 14 amino acids. Unmatched junction bases numbered 9, after V lost 7 bases and J lost 4 bases. Germline V lookup: CDR1 SGHRS, CDR2 YFSETQ. The CDR3 nucleotides are TGCGCCAGCTGGCCGGGAGGCCTTGCAGATACGCAGTATTTT. Its translation: CASWPGGLADTQYF.

The V call is TRBV7-6, the J call TRBJ2-5; D call uncertain. This CDR3 comprises 11 residues. Germline V gene lookup returns CDR1 SGHVS and CDR2 FNYEAQ. V dropped 5 bases and J dropped 5 bases, with 6 bases sitting between them. The DNA of the CDR3 is TGTGCCAGCAGCCCTCTCGAGACCCAGTACTTC. Residues: CASSPLETQYF.

This clone was seen only a few times. The gene calls are TRBV7-8 and TRBJ1-5, with D perhaps TRBD1 (5 bases). Per germline, CDR1 SGHVS and CDR2 FQNEAQ. This CDR3 is built from 12 residues. Trimming cost V 6 bases and J 6 bases, with 9 bases left between them. CDR3 in amino acids: CASRGTGQPQHF. As DNA, the CDR3 is TGTGCCAGCAGGGGGACCGGTCAGCCCCAGCATTTT.

This clone was seen a single time. This chain links TRBV29-1 with TRBJ2-3; 9 nucleotides line up with TRBD2. The germline V gene encodes CDR1 SQVTM and CDR2 ANQGSEA. This CDR3 comprises 13 residues. The V segment lost 7 bases and the J segment 4 bases; nucleotides outside the gene matches: 6. CDR3 in amino acids: CSARRGGSDTQYF. DNA of the CDR3: TGCAGCGCCCGGCGGGGGGGTTCAGATACGCAGTATTTT.

The chain combines TRBV6-5 with TRBJ1-4; D is unresolved. V lost 3 bases and J 0 bases, leaving 8 bases between the germline ends. The germline CDR1 and CDR2 sequences are MNHEY and SVGAGI. The CDR3 runs 15 residues. This CDR3 reads CASSYTTATNEKLFF. The CDR3 DNA follows: TGTGCCAGCAGTTATACGACGGCAACTAATGAAAAACTGTTTTTT.

The CDR3 sequence is CASSLRRTDTQYF. The CDR3 DNA reads as TGCGCCAGCAGCTTGCGCAGAACAGATACGCAGTATTTT. V usage is TRBV5-1 and J usage is TRBJ2-3; D gene unclear. CDR1 is SGHRS, CDR2 YFSETQ, per germline. The V end was cut by 1 base, the J end by 3 bases, with 6 bases between. The CDR3 is 13 residues long.

CDR3 nucleotides: TGTGCCAGCAGTTTAGGGAGACTAGCGGGGAGCGGCGAGCAGTACTTC. It codes for CASSLGRLAGSGEQYF. The V and J genes are TRBV27 and TRBJ2-7; the match to TRBD2 covers 11 bases. The J segment lost 6 bases and the V segment lost 2 bases, leaving 9 bases of the junction unmatched. CDR1 and CDR2 (germline): MNHEY, SMNVEV (reference sequence). This CDR3 spans 16 amino acids.

The chain has TRBV15 and TRBJ2-5; D is unresolved. Looked up from germline, CDR1 is LNHNV and CDR2 is YYDKDF (reference sequence). V lost 0 bases, J lost 4 bases, and 6 bases lay in between. CDR3 length: 13 residues. The CDR3 loop is CATSRDPGETQYF. CDR3 sequence (DNA): TGTGCCACCAGCAGAGATCCGGGAGAGACCCAGTACTTC.

This chain connects TRBV15 to TRBJ2-1; 7 bases align to TRBD2. Germline trimming cut 3 bases from V and 8 bases from J; bases unmatched to any gene: 10. The germline V gene has CDR1 LNHNV and CDR2 YYDKDF (reference sequence). The CDR3 covers 15 residues. The chain's CDR3 is CATSSRYGLADEQFF. The CDR3 nucleotides read TGTGCCACCAGCAGTAGATATGGGCTAGCGGATGAGCAGTTCTTC.

The CDR3 reads CASSESTGRGQPQHF. CDR3 bases: TGCGCCAGCAGTGAGTCGACAGGGAGAGGTCAGCCCCAGCATTTT. The chain employs TRBV10-2 and TRBJ1-5; 7 bases line up with TRBD1. The CDR3 consists of 15 residues. V lost 0 bases, J lost 6 bases, and 5 bases stayed unmatched. Germline assignment: CDR1 WSHSY and CDR2 SAAADI.

The chain couples TRBV19 to TRBJ2-5; D is unresolved. TRBJ2-7 explains the end of the DNA better; the J call may be wrong. Per the germline V gene, CDR1 is LNHDA and CDR2 is SQIVND (reference sequence). The CDR3 length is 17 residues. The CDR3 reads CASSKGQANPASYEQYF. DNA of the CDR3: TGTGCCAGTAGTAAAGGGCAGGCCAACCCCGCGAGCTACGAGCAGTACTTC.

The CDR3 here is CASSYLGPTDTQYF. In DNA, the CDR3 is TGTGCCAGCAGCTATTTGGGCCCCACAGATACGCAGTATTTT. The chain joins TRBV7-3 to TRBJ2-3, with D uncertain. The length of the CDR3 is 14 residues. Germline CDR1 and CDR2: SGHTA and FQGTGA. Deletions cut 4 bases from V and 2 bases from J, with 10 bases between.

The chain couples TRBV5-8 to TRBJ2-3; possibly TRBD2 for D (6 bases). The V gene's germline CDR1 is SGHTS and CDR2 YDEGEE. The CDR3 spans 13 residues. The ends were cut back, 6 bases at V and 4 bases at J, with 12 bases in the middle. This CDR3 reads CASNRLVSDTQYF. CDR3 coding DNA: TGTGCCAGCAACCGACTAGTTTCAGATACGCAGTATTTT.

The gene calls are TRBV6-5 and TRBJ1-5; D might be TRBD1 (5 bases). The V gene lost 2 bases and the J gene lost 3 bases, with 8 bases spanning the gap. There are 14 residues in the CDR3. Germline V CDR1 and CDR2: MNHEY, SVGAGI. DNA of the CDR3: TGTGCCAGCAGTTACACAGGAATCAATCAGCCCCAGCATTTT. It specifies CASSYTGINQPQHF.

The V gene is TRBV6-6, the J gene TRBJ2-7; a possible D gene is TRBD1 (5 bases). This CDR3 spans 15 amino acids. Germline loops: CDR1 MNHNY, CDR2 SVGAGI (reference sequence). The germline V and J ends were trimmed by 2 bases and 2 bases, with 13 bases remaining between them. The CDR3 DNA follows: TGTGCCAGCAGTTACGGTCAGGGTTTCACCTACGAGCAGTACTTC. This translates into CASSYGQGFTYEQYF.